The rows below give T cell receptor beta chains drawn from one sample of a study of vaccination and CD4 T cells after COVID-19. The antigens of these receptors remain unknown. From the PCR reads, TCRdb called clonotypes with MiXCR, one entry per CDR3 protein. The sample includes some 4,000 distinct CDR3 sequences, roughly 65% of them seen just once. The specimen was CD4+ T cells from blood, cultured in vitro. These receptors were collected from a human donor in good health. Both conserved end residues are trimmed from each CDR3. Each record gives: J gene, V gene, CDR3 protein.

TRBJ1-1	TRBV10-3	AISEPGPQMNTEAF
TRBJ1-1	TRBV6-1	ASSRSGNTEAF
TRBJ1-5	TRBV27	ASSLIGVHQPQH
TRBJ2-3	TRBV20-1	SAGTWSGATDTQY
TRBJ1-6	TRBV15	ATSRGGYRVLH
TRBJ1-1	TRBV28	ASSPTGYRDTEAF
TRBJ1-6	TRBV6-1	ASSLDGYNSPLH
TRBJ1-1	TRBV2	ASSERSQKPEAF
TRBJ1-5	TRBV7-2	ASSPRGDQPQH
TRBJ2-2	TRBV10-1	ASSHTKTYTGELF
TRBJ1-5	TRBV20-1	SAAGPEGINQPQH
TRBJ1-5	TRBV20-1	SARDTGRYSNQPQH
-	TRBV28	ASSLEGQGASETQY
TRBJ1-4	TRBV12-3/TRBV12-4	ASSWNRGGNEKLF
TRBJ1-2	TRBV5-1	ASSLDGGGYT
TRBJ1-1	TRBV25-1	ASSGTGRVNTEAF
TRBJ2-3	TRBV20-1	SARFPWPDTQY
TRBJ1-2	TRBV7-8	ASSISGTGSVGYGYT
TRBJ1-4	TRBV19	ASSGAGAREKLF
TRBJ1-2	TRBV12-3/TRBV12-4	ASSPGLANYGYT
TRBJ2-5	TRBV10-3	AINPRGGQETQY
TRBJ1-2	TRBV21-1	ASSGDNYGYT
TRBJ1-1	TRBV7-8	ASSSRTHTEAF
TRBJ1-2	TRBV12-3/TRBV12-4	ASSFVGDYGYT
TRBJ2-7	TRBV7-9	ASSLAASYEQY
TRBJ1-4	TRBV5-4	ASSQLQGPNEKLF
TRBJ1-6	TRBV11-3	ASSLGGGPLNSPLH
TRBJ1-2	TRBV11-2	ASSLYLSPNYGYT
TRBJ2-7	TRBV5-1	ASSRWDRSYEQY
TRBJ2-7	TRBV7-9	ASSASAAGGEQY
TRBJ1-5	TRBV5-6	ASSLMGRGYNQPQH
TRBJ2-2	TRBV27	ASGARTGELF
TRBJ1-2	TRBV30	AWSTPGNRNGYT
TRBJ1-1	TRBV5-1	ASSRTALNTEAF
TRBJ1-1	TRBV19	ASRNRRGLQAEAF
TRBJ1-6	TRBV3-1	ASSLGQGNSPLH
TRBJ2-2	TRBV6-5	ASSYGQPHTGELF
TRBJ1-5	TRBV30	AWSGTGPLKPQH
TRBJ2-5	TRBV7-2	ASSVAGGGGETQY
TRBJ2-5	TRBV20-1	SARARGGLAGAGQETQY
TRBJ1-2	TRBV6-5	ASSYRQDPVAHYRYT
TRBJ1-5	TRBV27	ASSPPWGAQH
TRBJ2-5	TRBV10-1	ASSDGQQETQY
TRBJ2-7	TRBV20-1	SARDGALSSLAYEQY
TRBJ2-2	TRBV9	ASSAKLASTGELF
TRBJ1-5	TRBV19	ASSIVRQTNNQPQH
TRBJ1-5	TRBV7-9	ASSVLNQPQH
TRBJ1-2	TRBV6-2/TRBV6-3	ASRYAGPNYGYT
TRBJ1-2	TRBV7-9	ASSRGDGGYT
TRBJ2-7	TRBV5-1	ASQGQVSYEQY
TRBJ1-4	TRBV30	AWSRTATNEKLF
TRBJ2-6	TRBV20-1	SARVLQGAMGANVLT
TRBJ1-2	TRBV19	ASSPRSSNYGYT
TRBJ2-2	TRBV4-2	ASSQDRLGGANTGELF
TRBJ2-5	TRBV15	ATSRAGTGQETQY
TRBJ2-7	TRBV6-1	ASSVTGLSYEQY
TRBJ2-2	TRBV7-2	ASSSLGGYNTGELF
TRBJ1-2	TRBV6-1	ASSEALKGHYGYT
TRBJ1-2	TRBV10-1	ASSGKQGFGYT
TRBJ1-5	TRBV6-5	ASSLNPGPASNQPQH